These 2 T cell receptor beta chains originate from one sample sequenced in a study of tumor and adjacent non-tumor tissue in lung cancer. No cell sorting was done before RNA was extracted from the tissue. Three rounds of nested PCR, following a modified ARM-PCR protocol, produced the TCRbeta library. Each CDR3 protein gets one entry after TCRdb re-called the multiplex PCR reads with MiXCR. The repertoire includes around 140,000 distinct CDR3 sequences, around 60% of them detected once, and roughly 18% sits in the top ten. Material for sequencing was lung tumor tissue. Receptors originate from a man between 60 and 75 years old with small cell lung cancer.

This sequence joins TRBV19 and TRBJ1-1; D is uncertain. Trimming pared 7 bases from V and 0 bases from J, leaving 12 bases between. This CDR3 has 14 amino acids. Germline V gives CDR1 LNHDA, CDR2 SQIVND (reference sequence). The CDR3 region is CASIISTVNTEAFF. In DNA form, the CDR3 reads TGTGCCAGTATCATTAGCACGGTGAACACTGAAGCTTTCTTT.

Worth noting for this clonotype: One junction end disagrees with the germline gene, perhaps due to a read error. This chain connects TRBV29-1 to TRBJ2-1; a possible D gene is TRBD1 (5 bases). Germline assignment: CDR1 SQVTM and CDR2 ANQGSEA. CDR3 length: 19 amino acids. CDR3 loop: CRVEDTGASVVPSYNEQFF. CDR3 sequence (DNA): TGCAGAGTTGAAGACACTGGGGCGTCAGTAGTCCCCTCCTACAATGAGCAGTTCTTC.